The clone carrying this T cell receptor (beta chain) has only one observation. TCRdb's table, derived via immunoSEQ multiplex PCR, lists solely in-frame clones and lacks some. This sample has about 210,000 clones, with about nine tenths found just once. This record belongs to a study of blood T cell repertoires in COVID-19. Overall study context: T cells, B-cell-depleted T cells, or PBMCs supplied cDNA or gDNA.

The germline V and J ends were trimmed by 6 bases and 3 bases, with 9 bases remaining between them. The length of the CDR3 is 13 residues. Germline CDR1 reads LNHDA; CDR2 reads SQIVND (reference sequence). Material: PBMCs or T cells enriched from blood (not recorded which). This chain uses TRBV19 with TRBJ1-5; D unclear. The receptor was derived from a man aged 18 to 29 with acute COVID-19. This CDR3 is CASREQNNQPQHF. The CDR3 DNA reads as TGTGCCAGTAGGGAACAGAACAATCAGCCCCAGCATTTT. The whole variable domain, filled in from reference TRBV19 and TRBJ1-5, reads DGGITQSPKYLFRKEGQNVTLSCEQNLNHDAMYWYRQDPGQGLRLIYYSQIVNDFQKGDIAEGYSVSREKKESFPLTVTSAQKNPTAFYLCASREQNNQPQHFGDGTRLSIL.